This passage covers 5 T cell receptor beta chains from one sample sequenced in a study of CD8+CD57+ T cells in acquired aplastic anemia. The template used for profiling TCR beta VDJ and CDR3 was genomic DNA. TCRdb itself ran the reads through MiXCR, one entry per CDR3 protein. The data contain about 150,000 distinct CDR3 sequences, 41% of them seen just once; the ten biggest clones take up around 8.4%. Specimen: sorted CD4+, CD8+, or CD8+CD57+ T cells (not recorded which) from PBMCs. The receptors were gathered from a human donor in good health, serving as a control.

The CDR3 nucleotides read TGTGCCAGCAGAAGGGGGTCGGGAGAGACCCAGTACTTC. This codes for CASRRGSGETQYF. This chain uses TRBV2 with TRBJ2-5; possibly TRBD1 for D (6 bases). CDR1 SNHLY and CDR2 FYNNEI come from the germline V gene. Trimming took off 6 bases at V and 4 bases at J, with 12 bases between the two ends. The CDR3 contains 13 residues.

This clonotype was detected many times. The chain has TRBV12-3 or TRBV12-4 and TRBJ1-1; D remains unclear. This CDR3 contains 15 residues. The V end was cut by 3 bases, the J end by 1 base, with 12 bases between. As DNA, the CDR3 is TGTGCCAGCAGTTTGTTCATTAGCGGGAACACTGAAGCTTTCTTT. It yields the protein CASSLFISGNTEAFF.

This clonotype was seen ten or more times. V is TRBV15 and J is TRBJ2-7; TRBD2 is a possible D gene (5 bases). Germline V gene sequence: CDR1 LNHNV, CDR2 YYDKDF (reference sequence). Trimming pared 0 bases from V and 7 bases from J, leaving 19 bases between. The CDR3 has 16 amino acids. CDR3 sequence reads: CATSRDWRREKSEQYF. The CDR3 coding sequence is TGTGCCACCAGCAGAGATTGGAGGCGCGAGAAATCAGAGCAGTACTTC.

This clonotype was observed at least ten times. This chain uses TRBV5-6 with TRBJ2-1, with no clear D. The CDR3 totals 11 residues. V shed 7 bases and J shed 3 bases, with 5 bases lying between them. Germline values: CDR1 SGHDT, CDR2 YYEEEE. CDR3 in amino acids: CASHDYNEQFF. The CDR3 bases are TGTGCCAGCCACGACTACAATGAGCAGTTCTTC. The variable domain in full, with the rest retrieved from reference TRBV5-6 and TRBJ2-1, is DAGVTQSPTHLIKTRGQQVTLRCSPKSGHDTVSWYQQALGQGPQFIFQYYEEEERQRGNFPDRFSGHQFPNYSSELNVNALLLGDSALYLCASHDYNEQFFGPGTRLTVL.

Many counts were recorded for this clonotype. DNA for the CDR3: TGTGCCAGCATTGGAAACAGGGCGAGAAACACTGAAGCTTTCTTT. Translating gives CASIGNRARNTEAFF. The chain recombines TRBV2 with TRBJ1-1; possibly TRBD1 for D (6 bases). The CDR3 has 15 amino acids. From germline, CDR1 is SNHLY and CDR2 FYNNEI. V lost 7 bases and J lost 2, with 17 bases in between.